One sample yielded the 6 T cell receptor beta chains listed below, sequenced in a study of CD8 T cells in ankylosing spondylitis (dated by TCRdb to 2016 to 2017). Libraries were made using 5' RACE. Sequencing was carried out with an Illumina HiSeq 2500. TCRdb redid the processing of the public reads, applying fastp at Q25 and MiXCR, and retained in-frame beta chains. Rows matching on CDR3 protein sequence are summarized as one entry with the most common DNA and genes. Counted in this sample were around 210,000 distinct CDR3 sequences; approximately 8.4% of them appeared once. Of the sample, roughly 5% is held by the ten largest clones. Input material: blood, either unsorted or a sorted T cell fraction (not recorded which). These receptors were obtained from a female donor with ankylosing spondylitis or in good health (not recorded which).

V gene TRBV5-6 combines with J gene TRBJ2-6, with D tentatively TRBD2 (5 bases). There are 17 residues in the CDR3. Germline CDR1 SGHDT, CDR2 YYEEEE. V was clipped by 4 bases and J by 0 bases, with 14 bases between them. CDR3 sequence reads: CASSPGWESSGANVLTF. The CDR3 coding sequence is TGTGCCAGCAGCCCCGGATGGGAGAGCTCTGGGGCCAACGTCCTGACTTTC.

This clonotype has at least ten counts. CDR3 region: CASSLQGASYNEQFF. As DNA, the CDR3 is TGCGCCAGCAGCTTGCAGGGGGCCTCCTACAATGAGCAGTTCTTC. V usage is TRBV5-1 and J usage is TRBJ2-1, with 8 bases identical to TRBD1. CDR1 SGHRS and CDR2 YFSETQ come from the germline V gene. The CDR3 runs 15 residues. Unmatched junction bases numbered 0, after V lost 1 base and J lost 0 bases.

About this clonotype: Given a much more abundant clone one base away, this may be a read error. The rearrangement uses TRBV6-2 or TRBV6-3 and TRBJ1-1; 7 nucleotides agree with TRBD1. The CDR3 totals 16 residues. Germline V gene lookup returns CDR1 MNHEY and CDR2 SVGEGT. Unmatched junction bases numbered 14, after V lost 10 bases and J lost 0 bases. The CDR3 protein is CAINSRSRGMNTEAFF. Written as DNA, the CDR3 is TGTGCCATTAATTCACGCTCCAGGGGGATGAACACTGAAGCTTTCTTT.

CDR3 DNA sequence: TGTGCCAGCTCCCTCGGGCACGGCACTGAAGCTTTCTTT. This encodes CASSLGHGTEAFF. This chain links TRBV27 with TRBJ1-1, with D unresolved. Between the trimmed V and J ends, which lost 8 bases and 4 bases, there was a span of 14 bases. The CDR3 loop spans 13 amino acids. Germline CDR1 reads MNHEY; CDR2 reads SMNVEV (reference sequence).

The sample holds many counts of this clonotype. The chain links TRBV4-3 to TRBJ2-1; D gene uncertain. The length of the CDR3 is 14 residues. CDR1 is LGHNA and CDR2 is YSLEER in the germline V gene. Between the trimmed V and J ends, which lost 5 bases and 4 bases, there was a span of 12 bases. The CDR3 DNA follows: TGCGCCAGCAGCTTAGAAGACGGTTACAATGAGCAGTTCTTC. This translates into CASSLEDGYNEQFF.

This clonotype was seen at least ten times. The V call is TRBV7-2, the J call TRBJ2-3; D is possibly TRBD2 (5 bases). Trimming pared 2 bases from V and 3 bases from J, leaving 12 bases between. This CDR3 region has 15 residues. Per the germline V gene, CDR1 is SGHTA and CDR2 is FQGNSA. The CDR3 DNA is TGTGCCAGCAGCTTAATTGGCTTAGCGACAGATACGCAGTATTTT. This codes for CASSLIGLATDTQYF.